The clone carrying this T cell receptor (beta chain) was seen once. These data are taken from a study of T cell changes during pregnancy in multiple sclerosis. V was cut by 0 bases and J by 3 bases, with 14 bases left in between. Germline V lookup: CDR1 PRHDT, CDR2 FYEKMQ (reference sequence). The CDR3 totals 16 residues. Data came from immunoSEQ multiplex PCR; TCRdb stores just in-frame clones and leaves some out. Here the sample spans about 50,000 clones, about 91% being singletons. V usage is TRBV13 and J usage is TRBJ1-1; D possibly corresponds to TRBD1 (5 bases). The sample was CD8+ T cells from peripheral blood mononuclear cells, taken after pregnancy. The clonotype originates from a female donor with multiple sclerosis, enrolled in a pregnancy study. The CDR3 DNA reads TGTGCCAGCAGCTTAGGCCTACCAGGGAAGTACACTGAAGCTTTCTTT. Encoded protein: CASSLGLPGKYTEAFF.